The subject of this entry is one TCR beta chain. Its cognate antigen is unknown. V lost 6 bases, J lost 3 bases, and 18 bases lay in between. Germline V gene sequence: CDR1 MNHEY, CDR2 SMNVEV (reference sequence). This CDR3 is built from 15 residues. The data originate from a study of CD8 T cells in Susac syndrome. Notes on the study in general: CD8+ clonal expansion in Susac peaked in TEMRA cells and active patients.

The authors reverse transcribed roughly 0.5 to 1 ug RNA with random hexamers. TCRdb re-called the immunoSEQ multiplex PCR reads through MiXCR, storing one row per CDR3 protein. The repertoire consists of 85,000 to 130,000 distinct CDR3 sequences, with roughly 95% occurring once and the leading ten covering roughly 0.38%. This sequence joins TRBV27 and TRBJ2-7, with D tentatively TRBD2 (6 bases). The receptor was isolated from a human donor with Susac syndrome. Sequenced material: CD8+ T cells from PBMCs. Here the CDR3 reads CASRAGGQGLYEQYF. DNA for the CDR3: TGTGCCAGCAGGGCTGGAGGGCAGGGACTCTACGAGCAGTACTTC.